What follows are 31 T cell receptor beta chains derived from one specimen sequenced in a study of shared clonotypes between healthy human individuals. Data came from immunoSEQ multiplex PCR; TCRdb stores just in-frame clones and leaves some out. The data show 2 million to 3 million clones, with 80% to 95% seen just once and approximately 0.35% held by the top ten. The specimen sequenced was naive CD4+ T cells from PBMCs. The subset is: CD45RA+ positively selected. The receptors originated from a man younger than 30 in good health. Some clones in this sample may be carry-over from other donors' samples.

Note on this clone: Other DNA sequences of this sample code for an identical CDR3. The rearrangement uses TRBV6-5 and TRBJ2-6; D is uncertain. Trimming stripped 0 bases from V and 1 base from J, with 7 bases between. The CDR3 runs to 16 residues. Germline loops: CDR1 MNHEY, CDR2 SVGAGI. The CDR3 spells CASSYSGLSGANVLTF. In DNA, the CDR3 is TGTGCCAGCAGTTACTCCGGGTTATCTGGGGCCAACGTCCTGACTTTC.

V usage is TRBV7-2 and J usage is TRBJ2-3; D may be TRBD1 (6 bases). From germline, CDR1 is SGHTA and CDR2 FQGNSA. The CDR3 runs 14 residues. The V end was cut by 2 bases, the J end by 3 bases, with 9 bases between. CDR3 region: CASSLNRETDTQYF. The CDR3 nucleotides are TGTGCCAGCAGCTTAAACAGGGAGACAGATACGCAGTATTTT.

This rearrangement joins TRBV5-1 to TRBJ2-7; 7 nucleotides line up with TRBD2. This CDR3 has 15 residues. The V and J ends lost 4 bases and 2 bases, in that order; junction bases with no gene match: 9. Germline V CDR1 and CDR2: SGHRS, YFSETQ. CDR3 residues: CASSPREGLPYEQYF. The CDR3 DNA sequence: TGCGCCAGCAGCCCCAGGGAGGGCCTACCCTACGAGCAGTACTTC.

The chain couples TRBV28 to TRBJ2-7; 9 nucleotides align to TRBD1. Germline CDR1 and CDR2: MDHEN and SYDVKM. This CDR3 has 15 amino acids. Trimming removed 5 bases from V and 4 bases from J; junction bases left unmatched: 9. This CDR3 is CASSTGTGWRYEQYF. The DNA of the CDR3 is TGTGCCAGCAGTACAGGGACAGGGTGGAGGTACGAGCAGTACTTC.

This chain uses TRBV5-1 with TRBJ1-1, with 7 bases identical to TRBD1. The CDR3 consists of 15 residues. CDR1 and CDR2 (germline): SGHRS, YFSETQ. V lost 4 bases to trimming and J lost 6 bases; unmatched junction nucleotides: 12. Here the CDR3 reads CASSPINTGEAEAFF. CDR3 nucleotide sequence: TGCGCCAGCAGCCCAATAAATACAGGGGAGGCTGAAGCTTTCTTT. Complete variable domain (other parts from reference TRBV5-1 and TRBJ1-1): KAGVTQTPRYLIKTRGQQVTLSCSPISGHRSVSWYQQTPGQGLQFLFEYFSETQRNKGNFPGRFSGRQFSNSRSEMNVSTLELGDSALYLCASSPINTGEAEAFFGQGTRLTVV.

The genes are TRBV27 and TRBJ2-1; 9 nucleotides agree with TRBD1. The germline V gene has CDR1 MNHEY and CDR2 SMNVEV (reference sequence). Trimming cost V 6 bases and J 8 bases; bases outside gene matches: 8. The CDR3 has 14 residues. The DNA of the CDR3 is TGTGCCAGCAGCTCACGGGACAGGGCCCATGAGCAGTTCTTC. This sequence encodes CASSSRDRAHEQFF.

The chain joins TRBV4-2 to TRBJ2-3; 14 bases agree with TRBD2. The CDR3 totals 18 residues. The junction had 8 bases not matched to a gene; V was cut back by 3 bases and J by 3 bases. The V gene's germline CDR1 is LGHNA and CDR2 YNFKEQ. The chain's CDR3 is CASSHWGLAGEGTDTQYF. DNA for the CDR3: TGTGCCAGCAGCCACTGGGGACTAGCGGGAGAGGGGACAGATACGCAGTATTTT.

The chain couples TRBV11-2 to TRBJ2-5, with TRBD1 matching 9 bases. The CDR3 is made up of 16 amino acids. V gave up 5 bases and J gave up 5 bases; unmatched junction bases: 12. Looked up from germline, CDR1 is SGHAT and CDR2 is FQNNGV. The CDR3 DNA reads TGTGCCAGCAGCGCCCGTTTGGGACAGGGATTCGAGACCCAGTACTTC. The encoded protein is CASSARLGQGFETQYF.

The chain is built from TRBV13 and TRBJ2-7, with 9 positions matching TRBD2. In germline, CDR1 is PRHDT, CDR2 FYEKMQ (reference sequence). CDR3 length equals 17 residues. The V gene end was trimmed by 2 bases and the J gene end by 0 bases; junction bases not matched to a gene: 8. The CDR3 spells CASSLMNSGRPSYEQYF. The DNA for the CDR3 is TGTGCCAGCAGCTTAATGAACAGCGGGAGGCCCTCCTACGAGCAGTACTTC. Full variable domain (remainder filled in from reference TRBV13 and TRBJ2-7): AAGVIQSPRHLIKEKRETATLKCYPIPRHDTVYWYQQGPGQDPQFLISFYEKMQSDKGSIPDRFSAQQFSDYHSELNMSSLELGDSALYFCASSLMNSGRPSYEQYFGPGTRLTVT.

In nucleotides, the CDR3 is TGTGCCAGCCGTACCCAGGGGGCGCGGACTGAAGCTTTCTTT. It is translated as CASRTQGARTEAFF. This chain joins TRBV6-5 and TRBJ1-1, with 8 bases fitting TRBD1. The junction had 10 bases not matched to a gene; V was cut back by 8 bases and J by 5 bases. CDR1 and CDR2 (germline): MNHEY, SVGAGI. The CDR3 loop spans 14 amino acids.

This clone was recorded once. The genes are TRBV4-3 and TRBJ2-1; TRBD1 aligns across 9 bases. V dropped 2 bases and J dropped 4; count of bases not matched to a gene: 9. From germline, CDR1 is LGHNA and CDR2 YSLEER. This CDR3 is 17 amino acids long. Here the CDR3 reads CASSQPPGQGTYNEQFF. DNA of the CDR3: TGCGCCAGCAGCCAACCCCCGGGACAGGGAACTTACAATGAGCAGTTCTTC.

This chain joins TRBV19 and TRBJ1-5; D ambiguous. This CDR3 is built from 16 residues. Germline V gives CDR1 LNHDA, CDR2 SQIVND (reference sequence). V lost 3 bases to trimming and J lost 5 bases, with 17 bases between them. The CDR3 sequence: CASSIQTKSFDQPQHF. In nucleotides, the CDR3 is TGTGCCAGTAGTATCCAGACAAAGAGCTTCGATCAGCCCCAGCATTTT.

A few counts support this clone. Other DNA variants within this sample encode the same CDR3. Here the CDR3 reads CAWSPLGNTIYF. The CDR3 DNA reads as TGTGCCTGGAGCCCCCTAGGAAACACCATATATTTT. The genes are TRBV30 and TRBJ1-3, with unresolved D. V dropped 3 bases and J dropped 4 bases, with 7 bases sitting between them. There are 12 residues in the CDR3. Germline CDR1 GTSNPN, CDR2 SVGIG (reference sequence).

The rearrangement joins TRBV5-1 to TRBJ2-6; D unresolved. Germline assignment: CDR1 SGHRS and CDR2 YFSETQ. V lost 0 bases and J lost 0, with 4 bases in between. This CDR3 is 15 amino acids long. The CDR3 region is CASSLADSGANVLTF. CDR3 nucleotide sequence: TGCGCCAGCAGCTTGGCGGACTCTGGGGCCAACGTCCTGACTTTC.

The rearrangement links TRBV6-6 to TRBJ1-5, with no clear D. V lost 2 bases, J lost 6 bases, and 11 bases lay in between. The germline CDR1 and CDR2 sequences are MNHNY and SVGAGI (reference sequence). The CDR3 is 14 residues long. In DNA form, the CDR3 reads TGTGCCAGCAGTTACGGACGGGAAGGTCAGCCCCAGCATTTT. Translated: CASSYGREGQPQHF.

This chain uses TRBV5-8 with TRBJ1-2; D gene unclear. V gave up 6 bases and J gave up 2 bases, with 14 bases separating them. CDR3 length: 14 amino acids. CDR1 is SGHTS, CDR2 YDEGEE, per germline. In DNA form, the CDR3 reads TGTGCCAGCACCGTGATACCCGGGAACTATGGCTACACCTTC. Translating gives CASTVIPGNYGYTF.

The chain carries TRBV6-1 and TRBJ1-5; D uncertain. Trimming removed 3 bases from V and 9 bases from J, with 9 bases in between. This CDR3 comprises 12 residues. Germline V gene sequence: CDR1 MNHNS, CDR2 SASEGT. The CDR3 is CASSDPGWPQHF. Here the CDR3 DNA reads TGTGCCAGCAGTGATCCGGGGTGGCCCCAGCATTTT.

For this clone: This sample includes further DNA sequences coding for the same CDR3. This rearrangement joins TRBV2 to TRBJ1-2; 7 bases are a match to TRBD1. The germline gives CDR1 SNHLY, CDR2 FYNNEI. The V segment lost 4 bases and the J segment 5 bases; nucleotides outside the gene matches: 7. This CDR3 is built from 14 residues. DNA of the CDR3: TGTGCCAGCAGTGGTCAGGGGGTGGGGTATGGCTACACCTTC. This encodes CASSGQGVGYGYTF.

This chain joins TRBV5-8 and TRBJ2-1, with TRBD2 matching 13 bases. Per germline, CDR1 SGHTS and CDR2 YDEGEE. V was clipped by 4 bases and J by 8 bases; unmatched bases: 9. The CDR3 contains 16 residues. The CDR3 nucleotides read TGTGCCAGCAGCGTGGGGACTAGCGGGATGAGCGATGAGCAGTTCTTC. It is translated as CASSVGTSGMSDEQFF.

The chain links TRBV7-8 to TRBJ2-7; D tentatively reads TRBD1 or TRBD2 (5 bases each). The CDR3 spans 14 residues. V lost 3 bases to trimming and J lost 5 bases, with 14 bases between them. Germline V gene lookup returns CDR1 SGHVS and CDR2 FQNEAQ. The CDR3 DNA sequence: TGTGCCAGCAGCTTCACGGGACCCCAGCACGAGCAGTACTTC. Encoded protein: CASSFTGPQHEQYF. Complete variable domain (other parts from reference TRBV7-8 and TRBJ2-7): GAGVSQSPRYKVAKRGQDVALRCDPISGHVSLFWYQQALGQGPEFLTYFQNEAQLDKSGLPSDRFFAERPEGSVSTLKIQRTQQEDSAVYLCASSFTGPQHEQYFGPGTRLTVT.

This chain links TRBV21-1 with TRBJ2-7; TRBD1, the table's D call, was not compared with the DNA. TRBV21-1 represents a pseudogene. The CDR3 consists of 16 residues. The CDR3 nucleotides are TGTGCCAGCAGCAACTCCCCCTGGGCCCATTCCTACGAGCAGTACTTC. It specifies CASSNSPWAHSYEQYF.

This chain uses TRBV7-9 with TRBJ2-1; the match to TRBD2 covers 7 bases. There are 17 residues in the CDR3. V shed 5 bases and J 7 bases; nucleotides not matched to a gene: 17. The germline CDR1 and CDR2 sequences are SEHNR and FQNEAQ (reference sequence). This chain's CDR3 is CASSPRWGIGRGNEQFF. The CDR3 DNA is TGTGCCAGCAGCCCCCGGTGGGGGATCGGGCGGGGGAATGAGCAGTTCTTC.

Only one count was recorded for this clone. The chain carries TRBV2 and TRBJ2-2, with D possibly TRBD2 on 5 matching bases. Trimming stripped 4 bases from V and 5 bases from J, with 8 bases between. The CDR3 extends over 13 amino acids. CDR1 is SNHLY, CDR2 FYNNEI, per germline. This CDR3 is CASSGGWTGELFF. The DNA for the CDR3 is TGTGCCAGCAGTGGAGGGTGGACCGGGGAGCTGTTTTTT. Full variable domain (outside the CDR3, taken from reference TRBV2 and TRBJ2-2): EPEVTQTPSHQVTQMGQEVILRCVPISNHLYFYWYRQILGQKVEFLVSFYNNEISEKSEIFDDQFSVERPDGSNFTLKIRSTKLEDSAMYFCASSGGWTGELFFGEGSRLTVL.

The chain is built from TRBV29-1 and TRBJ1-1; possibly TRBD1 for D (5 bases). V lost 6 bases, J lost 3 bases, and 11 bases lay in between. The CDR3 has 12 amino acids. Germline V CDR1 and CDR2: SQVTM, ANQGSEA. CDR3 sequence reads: CSVEQGDTEAFF. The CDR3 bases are TGCAGCGTAGAGCAGGGAGACACTGAAGCTTTCTTT.

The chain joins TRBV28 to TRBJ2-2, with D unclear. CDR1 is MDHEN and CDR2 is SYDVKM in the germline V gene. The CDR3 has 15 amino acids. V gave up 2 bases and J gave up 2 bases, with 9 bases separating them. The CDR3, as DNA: TGTGCCAGCAGTTTAGGGCACCTAAACACCGGGGAGCTGTTTTTT. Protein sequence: CASSLGHLNTGELFF. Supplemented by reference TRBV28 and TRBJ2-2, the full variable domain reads DVKVTQSSRYLVKRTGEKVFLECVQDMDHENMFWYRQDPGLGLRLIYFSYDVKMKEKGDIPEGYSVSREKKERFSLILESASTNQTSMYLCASSLGHLNTGELFFGEGSRLTVL.

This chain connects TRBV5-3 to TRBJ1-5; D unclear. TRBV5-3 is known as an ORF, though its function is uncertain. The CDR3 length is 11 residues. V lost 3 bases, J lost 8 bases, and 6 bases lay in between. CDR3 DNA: TGTGCCAGAAGCTGGGAGAAGCCCCAGCATTTT. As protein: CARSWEKPQHF.

CDR3 loop: CASSFTSGSFYEQYF. The CDR3 bases are TGTGCCAGCAGTTTCACTAGCGGGAGTTTCTACGAGCAGTACTTC. The chain couples TRBV27 to TRBJ2-7, with 11 bases fitting TRBD2. Losses at the gene ends were 3 bases for V and 3 bases for J; bases not matched to a gene: 4. Per the germline V gene, CDR1 is MNHEY and CDR2 is SMNVEV (reference sequence). This CDR3 region has 15 residues.

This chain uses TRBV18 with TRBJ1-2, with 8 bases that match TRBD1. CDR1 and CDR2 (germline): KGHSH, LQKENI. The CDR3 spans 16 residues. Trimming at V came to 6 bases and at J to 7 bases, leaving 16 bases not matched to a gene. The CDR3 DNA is TGTGCCAGCTCCCTCGCCCGGCAGGGGGCTGCTCCTGGCTACACCTTC. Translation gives CASSLARQGAAPGYTF.

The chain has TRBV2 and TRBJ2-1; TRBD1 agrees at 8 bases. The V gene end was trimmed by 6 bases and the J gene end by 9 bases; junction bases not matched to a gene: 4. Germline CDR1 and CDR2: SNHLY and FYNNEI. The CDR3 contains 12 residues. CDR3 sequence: CASSRGQVEQFF. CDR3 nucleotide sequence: TGTGCCAGCAGCAGGGGGCAGGTTGAGCAGTTCTTC.

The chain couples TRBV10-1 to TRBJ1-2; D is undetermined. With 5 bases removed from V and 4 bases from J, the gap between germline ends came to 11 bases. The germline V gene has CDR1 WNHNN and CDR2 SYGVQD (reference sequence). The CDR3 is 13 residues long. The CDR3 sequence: CASSSSRFYGYTF. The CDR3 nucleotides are TGCGCCAGCAGTAGTTCCAGATTCTATGGCTACACCTTC.

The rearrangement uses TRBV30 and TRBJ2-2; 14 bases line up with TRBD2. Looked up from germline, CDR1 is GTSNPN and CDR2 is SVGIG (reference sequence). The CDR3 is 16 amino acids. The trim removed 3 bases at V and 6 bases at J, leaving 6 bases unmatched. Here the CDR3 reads CAWSMGLAGASGELFF. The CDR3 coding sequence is TGTGCCTGGAGCATGGGACTAGCGGGAGCGTCCGGGGAGCTGTTTTTT. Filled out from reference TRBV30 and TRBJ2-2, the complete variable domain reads SQTIHQWPATLVQPVGSPLSLECTVEGTSNPNLYWYRQAAGRGLQLLFYSVGIGQISSEVPQNLSASRPQDRQFILSSKKLLLSDSGFYLCAWSMGLAGASGELFFGEGSRLTVL.